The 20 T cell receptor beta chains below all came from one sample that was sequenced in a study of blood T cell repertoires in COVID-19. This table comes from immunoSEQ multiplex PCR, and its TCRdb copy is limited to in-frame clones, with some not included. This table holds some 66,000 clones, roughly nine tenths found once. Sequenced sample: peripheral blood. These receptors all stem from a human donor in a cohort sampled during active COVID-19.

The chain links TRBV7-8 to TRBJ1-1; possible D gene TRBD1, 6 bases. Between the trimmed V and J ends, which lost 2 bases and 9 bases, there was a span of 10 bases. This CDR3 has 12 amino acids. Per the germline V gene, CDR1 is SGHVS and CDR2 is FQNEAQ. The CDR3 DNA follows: TGTGCCAGCAGCTTAAACAGGGAGAAAGCTTTCTTT. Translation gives CASSLNREKAFF.

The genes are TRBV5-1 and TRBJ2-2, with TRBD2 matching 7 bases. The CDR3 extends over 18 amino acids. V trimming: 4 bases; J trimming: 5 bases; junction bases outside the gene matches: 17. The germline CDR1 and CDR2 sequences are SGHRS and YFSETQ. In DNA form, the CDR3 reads TGCGCCAGCAGCCGAGCAGGAGGGGCGGGAGAAAGTACCGGGGAGCTGTTTTTT. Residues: CASSRAGGAGESTGELFF.

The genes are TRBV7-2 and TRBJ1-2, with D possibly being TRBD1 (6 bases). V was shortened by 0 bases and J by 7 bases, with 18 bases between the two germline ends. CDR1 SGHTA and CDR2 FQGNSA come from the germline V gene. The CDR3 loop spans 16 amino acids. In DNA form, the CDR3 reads TGTGCCAGCAGCTTAGCTCTGGACAGCCAACGTCTTGGCTACACCTTC. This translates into CASSLALDSQRLGYTF.

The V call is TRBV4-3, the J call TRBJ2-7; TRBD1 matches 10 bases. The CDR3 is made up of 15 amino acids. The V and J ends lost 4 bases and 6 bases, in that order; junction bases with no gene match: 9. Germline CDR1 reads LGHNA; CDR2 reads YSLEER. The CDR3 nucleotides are TGCGCCAGCAGCCTCGTCCCGGGACAGGGGATCGAGCAGTACTTC. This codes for CASSLVPGQGIEQYF.

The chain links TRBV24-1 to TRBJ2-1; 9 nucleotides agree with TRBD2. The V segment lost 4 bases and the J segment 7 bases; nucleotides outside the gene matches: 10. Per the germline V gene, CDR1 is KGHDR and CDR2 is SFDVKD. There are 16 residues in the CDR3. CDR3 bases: TGTGCCACCAGTGACCCTATAGCGGGAGCCCTGAATGAGCAGTTCTTC. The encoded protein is CATSDPIAGALNEQFF.

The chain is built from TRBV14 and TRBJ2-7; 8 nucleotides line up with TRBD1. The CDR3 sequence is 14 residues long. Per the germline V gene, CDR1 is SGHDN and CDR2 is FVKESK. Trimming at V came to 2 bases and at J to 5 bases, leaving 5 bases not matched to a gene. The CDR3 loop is CASSQNRGVNEQYF. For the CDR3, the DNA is TGTGCCAGCAGCCAAAACAGGGGGGTGAACGAGCAGTACTTC.

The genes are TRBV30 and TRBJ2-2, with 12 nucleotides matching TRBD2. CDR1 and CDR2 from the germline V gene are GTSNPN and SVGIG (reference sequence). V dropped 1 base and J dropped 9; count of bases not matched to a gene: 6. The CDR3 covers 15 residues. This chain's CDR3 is CAWSEPGLAGRELFF. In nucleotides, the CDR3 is TGTGCCTGGAGTGAACCCGGACTAGCGGGAAGGGAGCTGTTTTTT.

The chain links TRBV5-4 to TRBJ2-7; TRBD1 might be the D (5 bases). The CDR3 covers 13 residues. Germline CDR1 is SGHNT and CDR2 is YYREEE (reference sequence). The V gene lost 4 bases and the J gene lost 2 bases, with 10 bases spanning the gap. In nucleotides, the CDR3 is TGTGCCAGCAGCATGACAGCGACCTACGAGCAGTACTTC. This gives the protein CASSMTATYEQYF.

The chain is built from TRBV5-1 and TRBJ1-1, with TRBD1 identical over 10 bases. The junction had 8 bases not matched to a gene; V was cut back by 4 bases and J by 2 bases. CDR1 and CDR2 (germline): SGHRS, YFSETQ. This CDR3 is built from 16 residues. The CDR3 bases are TGCGCCAGCAGCCTTCTGACAGGGGGCGGAAACACTGAAGCTTTCTTT. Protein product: CASSLLTGGGNTEAFF. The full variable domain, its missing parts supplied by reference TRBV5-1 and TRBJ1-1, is KAGVTQTPRYLIKTRGQQVTLSCSPISGHRSVSWYQQTPGQGLQFLFEYFSETQRNKGNFPGRFSGRQFSNSRSEMNVSTLELGDSALYLCASSLLTGGGNTEAFFGQGTRLTVV.

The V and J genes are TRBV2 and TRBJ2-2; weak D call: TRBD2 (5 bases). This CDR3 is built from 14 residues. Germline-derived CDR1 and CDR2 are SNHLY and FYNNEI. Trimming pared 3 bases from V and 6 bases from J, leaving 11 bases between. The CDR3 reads CASSDARGPGELFF. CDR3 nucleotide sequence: TGTGCCAGCAGTGACGCTCGGGGTCCCGGGGAGCTGTTTTTT.

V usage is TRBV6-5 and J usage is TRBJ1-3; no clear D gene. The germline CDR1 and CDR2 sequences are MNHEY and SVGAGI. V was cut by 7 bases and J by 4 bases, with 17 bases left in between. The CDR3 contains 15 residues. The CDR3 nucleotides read TGTGCCAGCATTCTGTCTGCCGAGGAGGGAAACACCATATATTTT. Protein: CASILSAEEGNTIYF.

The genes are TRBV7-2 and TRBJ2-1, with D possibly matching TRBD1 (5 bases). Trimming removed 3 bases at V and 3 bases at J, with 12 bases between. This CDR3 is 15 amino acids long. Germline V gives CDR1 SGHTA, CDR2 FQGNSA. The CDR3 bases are TGTGCCAGCAGCTTTCAGGGTCGAAGCTACAATGAGCAGTTCTTC. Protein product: CASSFQGRSYNEQFF.

As DNA, the CDR3 is TGCGCCAGCAGCCCACTAGTCGGGGACCAAGAGACCCAGTACTTC. Translated, it gives CASSPLVGDQETQYF. The V gene is TRBV5-1, the J gene TRBJ2-5; D perhaps matches TRBD2 (5 bases). CDR1 is SGHRS and CDR2 is YFSETQ in the germline V gene. The CDR3 has 15 residues. The ends were cut back, 4 bases at V and 0 bases at J, with 13 bases in the middle. Full variable domain (rest looked up from reference TRBV5-1 and TRBJ2-5): KAGVTQTPRYLIKTRGQQVTLSCSPISGHRSVSWYQQTPGQGLQFLFEYFSETQRNKGNFPGRFSGRQFSNSRSEMNVSTLELGDSALYLCASSPLVGDQETQYFGPGTRLLVL.

The CDR3 loop reads CASNPGTGATDTQYF. The CDR3 DNA is TGTGCCAGCAATCCCGGGACAGGGGCCACAGATACGCAGTATTTT. This rearrangement joins TRBV2 to TRBJ2-3, with 10 bases that match TRBD1. This CDR3 is built from 15 residues. J was trimmed by 2 bases and V by 7 bases; bases with no gene match: 6. Germline lookup yields CDR1 SNHLY and CDR2 FYNNEI.

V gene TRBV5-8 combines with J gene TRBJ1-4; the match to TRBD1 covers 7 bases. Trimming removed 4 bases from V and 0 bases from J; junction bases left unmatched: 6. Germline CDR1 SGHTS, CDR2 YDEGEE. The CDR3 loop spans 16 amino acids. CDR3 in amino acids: CASSLGQAATNEKLFF. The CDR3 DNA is TGTGCCAGCAGCCTCGGACAGGCGGCAACTAATGAAAAACTGTTTTTT.

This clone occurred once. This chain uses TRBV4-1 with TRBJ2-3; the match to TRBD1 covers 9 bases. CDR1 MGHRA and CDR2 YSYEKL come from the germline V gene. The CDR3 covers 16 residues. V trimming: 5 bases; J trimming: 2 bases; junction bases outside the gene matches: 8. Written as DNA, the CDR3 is TGCGCCAGCAGCTCCACGGACAGGGGCTTCACAGATACGCAGTATTTT. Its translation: CASSSTDRGFTDTQYF.

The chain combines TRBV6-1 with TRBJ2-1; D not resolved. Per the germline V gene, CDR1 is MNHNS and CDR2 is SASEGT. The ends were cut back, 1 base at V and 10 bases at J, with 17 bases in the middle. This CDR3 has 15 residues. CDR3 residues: CASSEGPGVPGEQFF. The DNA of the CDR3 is TGTGCCAGCAGTGAAGGGCCAGGTGTGCCTGGGGAGCAGTTCTTC.

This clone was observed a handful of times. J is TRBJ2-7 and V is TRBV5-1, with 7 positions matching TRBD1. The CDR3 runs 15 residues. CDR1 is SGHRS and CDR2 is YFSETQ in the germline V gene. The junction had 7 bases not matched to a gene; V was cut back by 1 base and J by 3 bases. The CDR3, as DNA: TGCGCCAGCAGCTTGAGGAAAGGGACAGACTACGAGCAGTACTTC. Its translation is CASSLRKGTDYEQYF.

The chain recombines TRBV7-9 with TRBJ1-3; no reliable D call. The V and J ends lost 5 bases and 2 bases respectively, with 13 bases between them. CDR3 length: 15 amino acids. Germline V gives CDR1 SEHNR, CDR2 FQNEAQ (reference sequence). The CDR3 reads CASSTGSGAGNTIYF. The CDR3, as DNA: TGTGCCAGCAGCACTGGGAGTGGAGCTGGAAACACCATATATTTT. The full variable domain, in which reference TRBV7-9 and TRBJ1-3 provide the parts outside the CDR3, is DTGVSQNPRHKITKRGQNVTFRCDPISEHNRLYWYRQTLGQGPEFLTYFQNEAQLEKSRLLSDRFSAERPKGSFSTLEIQRTEQGDSAMYLCASSTGSGAGNTIYFGEGSWLTVV.

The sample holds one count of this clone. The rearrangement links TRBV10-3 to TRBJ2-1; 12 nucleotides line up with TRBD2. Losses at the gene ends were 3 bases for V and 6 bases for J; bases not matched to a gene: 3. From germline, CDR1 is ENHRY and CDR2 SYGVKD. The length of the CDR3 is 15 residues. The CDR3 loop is CAISDLAGGPNEQFF. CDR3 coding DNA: TGTGCCATCAGTGACCTAGCGGGAGGGCCCAATGAGCAGTTCTTC.